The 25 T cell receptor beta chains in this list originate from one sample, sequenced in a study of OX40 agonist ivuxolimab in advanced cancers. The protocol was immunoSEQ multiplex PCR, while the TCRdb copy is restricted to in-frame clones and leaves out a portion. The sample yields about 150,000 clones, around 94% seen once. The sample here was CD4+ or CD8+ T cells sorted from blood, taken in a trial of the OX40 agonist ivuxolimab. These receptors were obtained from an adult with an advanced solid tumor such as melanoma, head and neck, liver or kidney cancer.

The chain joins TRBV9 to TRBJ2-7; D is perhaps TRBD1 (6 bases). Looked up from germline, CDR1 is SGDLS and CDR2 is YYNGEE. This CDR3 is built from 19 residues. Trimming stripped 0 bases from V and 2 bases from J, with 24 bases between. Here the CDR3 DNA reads TGTGCCAGCAGCGTAGCAACAGGGAGTTCATCCCCCTCGACCTACGAGCAGTACTTC. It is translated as CASSVATGSSSPSTYEQYF.

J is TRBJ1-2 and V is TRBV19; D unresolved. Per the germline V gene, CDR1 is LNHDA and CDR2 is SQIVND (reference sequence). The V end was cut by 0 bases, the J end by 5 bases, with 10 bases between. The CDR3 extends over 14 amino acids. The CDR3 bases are TGTGCCAGTAGTATAGAGGGATCACTATATGGCTACACCTTC. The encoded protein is CASSIEGSLYGYTF.

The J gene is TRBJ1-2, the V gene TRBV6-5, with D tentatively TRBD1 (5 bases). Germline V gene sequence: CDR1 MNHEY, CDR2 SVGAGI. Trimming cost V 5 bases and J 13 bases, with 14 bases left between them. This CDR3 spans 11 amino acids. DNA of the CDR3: TGTGCCAGCAGTAACCTGGACAATCCCACCTTC. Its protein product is CASSNLDNPTF.

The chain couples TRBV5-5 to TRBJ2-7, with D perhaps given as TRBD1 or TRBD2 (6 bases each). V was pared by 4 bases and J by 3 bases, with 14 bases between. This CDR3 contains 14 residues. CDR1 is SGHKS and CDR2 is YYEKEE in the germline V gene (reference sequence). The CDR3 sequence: CASSTGGGFYEQYF. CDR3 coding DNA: TGTGCCAGCAGCACTGGAGGGGGATTCTACGAGCAGTACTTC.

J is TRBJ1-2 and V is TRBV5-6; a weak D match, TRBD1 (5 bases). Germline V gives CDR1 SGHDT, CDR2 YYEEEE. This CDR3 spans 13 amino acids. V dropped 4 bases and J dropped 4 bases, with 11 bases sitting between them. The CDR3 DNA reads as TGTGCCAGCAGCCCGACGGGGGGCTATGGCTACACCTTC. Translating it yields CASSPTGGYGYTF.

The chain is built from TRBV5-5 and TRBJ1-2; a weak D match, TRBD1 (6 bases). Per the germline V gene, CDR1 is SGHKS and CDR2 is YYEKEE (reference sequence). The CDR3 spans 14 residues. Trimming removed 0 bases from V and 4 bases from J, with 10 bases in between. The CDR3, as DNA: TGTGCCAGCAGCTTGGCACAGGGCGGCTATGGCTACACCTTC. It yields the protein CASSLAQGGYGYTF. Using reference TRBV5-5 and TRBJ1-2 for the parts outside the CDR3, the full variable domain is DAGVTQSPTHLIKTRGQQVTLRCSPISGHKSVSWYQQVLGQGPQFIFQYYEKEERGRGNFPDRFSARQFPNYSSELNVNALLLGDSALYLCASSLAQGGYGYTFGSGTRLTVV.

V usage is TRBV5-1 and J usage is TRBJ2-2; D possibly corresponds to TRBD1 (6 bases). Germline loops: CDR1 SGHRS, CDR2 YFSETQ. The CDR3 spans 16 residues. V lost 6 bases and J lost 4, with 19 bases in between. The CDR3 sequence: CASTWAGAPSTGELFF. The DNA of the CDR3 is TGCGCCAGCACCTGGGCAGGGGCTCCCAGCACCGGGGAGCTGTTTTTT.

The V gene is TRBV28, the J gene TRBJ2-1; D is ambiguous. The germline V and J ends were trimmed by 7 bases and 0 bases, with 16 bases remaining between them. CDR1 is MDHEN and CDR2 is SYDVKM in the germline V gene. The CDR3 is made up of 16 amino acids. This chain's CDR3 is CASIPVVVLSYNEQFF. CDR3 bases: TGTGCCAGCATCCCCGTCGTGGTCCTCTCCTACAATGAGCAGTTCTTC.

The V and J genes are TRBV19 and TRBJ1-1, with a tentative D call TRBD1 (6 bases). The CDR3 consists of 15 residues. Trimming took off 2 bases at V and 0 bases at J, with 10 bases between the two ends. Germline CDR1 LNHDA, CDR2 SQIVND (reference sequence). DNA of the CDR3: TGTGCCAGTAGTATACCTTACAGGGTGAACACTGAAGCTTTCTTT. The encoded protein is CASSIPYRVNTEAFF.

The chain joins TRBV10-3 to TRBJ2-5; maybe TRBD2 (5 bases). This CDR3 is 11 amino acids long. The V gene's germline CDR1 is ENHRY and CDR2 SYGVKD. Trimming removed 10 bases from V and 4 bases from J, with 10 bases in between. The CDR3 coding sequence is TGTGCCACCTCGGGGTCAGAGACCCAGTACTTC. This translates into CATSGSETQYF.

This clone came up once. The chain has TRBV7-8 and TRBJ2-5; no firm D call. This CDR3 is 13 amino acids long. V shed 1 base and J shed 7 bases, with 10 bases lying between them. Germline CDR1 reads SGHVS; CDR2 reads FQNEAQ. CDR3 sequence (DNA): TGTGCCAGCAGCTTAGGTGGCGACGGGACCCAGTACTTC. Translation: CASSLGGDGTQYF.

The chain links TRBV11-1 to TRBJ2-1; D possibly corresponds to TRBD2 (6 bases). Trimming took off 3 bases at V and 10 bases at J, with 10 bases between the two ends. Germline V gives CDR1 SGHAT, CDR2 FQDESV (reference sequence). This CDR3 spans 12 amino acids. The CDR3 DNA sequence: TGTGCCAGCAGCTTTGACGCGGGGGAGCAGTTCTTC. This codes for CASSFDAGEQFF.

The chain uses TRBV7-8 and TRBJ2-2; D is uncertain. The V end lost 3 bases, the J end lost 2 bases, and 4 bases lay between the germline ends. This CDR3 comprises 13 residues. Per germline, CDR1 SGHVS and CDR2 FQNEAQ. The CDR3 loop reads CASSFKNTGELFF. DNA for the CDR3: TGTGCCAGCAGCTTCAAAAACACCGGGGAGCTGTTTTTT. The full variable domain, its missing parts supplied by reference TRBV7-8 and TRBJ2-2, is GAGVSQSPRYKVAKRGQDVALRCDPISGHVSLFWYQQALGQGPEFLTYFQNEAQLDKSGLPSDRFFAERPEGSVSTLKIQRTQQEDSAVYLCASSFKNTGELFFGEGSRLTVL.

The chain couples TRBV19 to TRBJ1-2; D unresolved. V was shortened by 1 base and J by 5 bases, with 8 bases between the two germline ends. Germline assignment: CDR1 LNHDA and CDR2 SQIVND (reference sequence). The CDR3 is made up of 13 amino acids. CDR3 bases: TGTGCCAGTAGTATAGTGGCCGGTTATGGCTACACCTTC. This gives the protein CASSIVAGYGYTF.

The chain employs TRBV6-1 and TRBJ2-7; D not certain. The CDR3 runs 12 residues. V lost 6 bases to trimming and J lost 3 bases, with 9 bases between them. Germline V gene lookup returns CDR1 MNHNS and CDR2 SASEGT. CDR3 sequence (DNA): TGTGCCAGCAGCCCAGTGAACTACGAGCAGTACTTC. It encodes CASSPVNYEQYF.

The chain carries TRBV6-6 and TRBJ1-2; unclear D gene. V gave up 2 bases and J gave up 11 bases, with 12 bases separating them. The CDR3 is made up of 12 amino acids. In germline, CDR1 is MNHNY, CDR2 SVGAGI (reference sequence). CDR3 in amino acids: CASSYGEPGYTF. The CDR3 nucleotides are TGTGCCAGCAGTTACGGGGAGCCGGGGTACACCTTC.

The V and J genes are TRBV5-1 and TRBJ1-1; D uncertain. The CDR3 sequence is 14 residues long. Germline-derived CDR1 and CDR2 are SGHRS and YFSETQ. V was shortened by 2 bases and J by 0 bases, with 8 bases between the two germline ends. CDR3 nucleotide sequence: TGCGCCAGCAGCTTTGTCTCAATGAACACTGAAGCTTTCTTT. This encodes CASSFVSMNTEAFF.

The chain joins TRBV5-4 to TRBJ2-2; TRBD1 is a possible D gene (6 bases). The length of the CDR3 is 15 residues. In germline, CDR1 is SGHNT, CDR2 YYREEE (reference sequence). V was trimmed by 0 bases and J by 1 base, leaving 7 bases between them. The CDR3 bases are TGTGCCAGCAGCTTGGGCAGGGGGAACACCGGGGAGCTGTTTTTT. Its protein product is CASSLGRGNTGELFF.

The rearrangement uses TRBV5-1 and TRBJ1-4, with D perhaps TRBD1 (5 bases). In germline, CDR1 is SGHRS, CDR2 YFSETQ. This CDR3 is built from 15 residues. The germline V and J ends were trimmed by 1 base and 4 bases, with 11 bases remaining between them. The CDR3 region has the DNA TGCGCCAGCAGCTTGTTATCGGGGGATAATGAAAAACTGTTTTTT. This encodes CASSLLSGDNEKLFF.

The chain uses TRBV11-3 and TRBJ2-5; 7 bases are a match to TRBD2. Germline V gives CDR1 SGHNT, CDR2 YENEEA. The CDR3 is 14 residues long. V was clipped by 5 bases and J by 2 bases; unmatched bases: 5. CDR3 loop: CASSQGGGQETQYF. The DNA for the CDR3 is TGTGCCAGCAGCCAGGGCGGGGGTCAAGAGACCCAGTACTTC.

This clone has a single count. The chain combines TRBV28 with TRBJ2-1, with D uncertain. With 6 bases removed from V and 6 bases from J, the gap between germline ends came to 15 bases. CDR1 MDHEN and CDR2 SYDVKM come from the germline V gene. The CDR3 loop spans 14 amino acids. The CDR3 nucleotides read TGTGCCAGCAGCCCGTGGGCGGACGTCAATGAGCAGTTCTTC. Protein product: CASSPWADVNEQFF.

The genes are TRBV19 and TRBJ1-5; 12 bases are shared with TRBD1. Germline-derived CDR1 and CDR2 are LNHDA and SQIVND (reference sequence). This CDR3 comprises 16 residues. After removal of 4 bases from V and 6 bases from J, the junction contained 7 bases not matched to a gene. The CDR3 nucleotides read TGTGCCAGTAGTAGGGACAGGGGGCAATATGGTCAGCCCCAGCATTTT. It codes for CASSRDRGQYGQPQHF.

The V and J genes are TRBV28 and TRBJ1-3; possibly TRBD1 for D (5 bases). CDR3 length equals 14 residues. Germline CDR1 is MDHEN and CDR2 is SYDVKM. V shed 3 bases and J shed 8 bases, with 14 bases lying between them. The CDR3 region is CASSFNGGYDTIYF. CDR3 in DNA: TGTGCCAGCAGTTTTAACGGGGGATACGACACCATATATTTT.

The CDR3 DNA is TGTGCCAGCAGCCACCGCGGCGGCTCCTATAATTCACCCCTCCACTTT. Translated: CASSHRGGSYNSPLHF. The V call is TRBV14, the J call TRBJ1-6; D gene unclear. CDR1 is SGHDN and CDR2 is FVKESK in the germline V gene. V was pared by 3 bases and J by 0 bases, with 9 bases between. The CDR3 is 16 residues long.

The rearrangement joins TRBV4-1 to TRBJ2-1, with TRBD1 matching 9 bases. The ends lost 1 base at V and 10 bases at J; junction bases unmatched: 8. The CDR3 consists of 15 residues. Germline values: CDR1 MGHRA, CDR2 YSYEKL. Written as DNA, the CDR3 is TGCGCCAGCAGCCAAGTGGGGACAGGGAGAAACGAGCAGTTCTTC. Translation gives CASSQVGTGRNEQFF.